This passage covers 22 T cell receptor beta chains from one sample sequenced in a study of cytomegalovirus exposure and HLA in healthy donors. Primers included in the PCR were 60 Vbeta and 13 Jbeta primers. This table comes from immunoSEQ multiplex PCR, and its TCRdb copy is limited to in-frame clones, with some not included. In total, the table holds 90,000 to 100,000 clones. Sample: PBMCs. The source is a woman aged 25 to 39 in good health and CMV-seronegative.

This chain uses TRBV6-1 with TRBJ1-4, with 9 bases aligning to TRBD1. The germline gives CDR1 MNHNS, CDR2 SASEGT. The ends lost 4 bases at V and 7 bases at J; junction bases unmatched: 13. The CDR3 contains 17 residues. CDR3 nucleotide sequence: TGTGCCAGCAGTGGCGAACAGGGGGCCTTAATCGGTGAAAAACTGTTTTTT. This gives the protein CASSGEQGALIGEKLFF.

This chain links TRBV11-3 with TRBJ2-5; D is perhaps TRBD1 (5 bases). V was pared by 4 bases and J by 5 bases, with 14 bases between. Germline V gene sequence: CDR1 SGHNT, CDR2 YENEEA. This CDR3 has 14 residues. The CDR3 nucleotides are TGTGCCAGCAGCTCCAGGGATCTCGGGGAGACCCAGTACTTC. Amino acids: CASSSRDLGETQYF.

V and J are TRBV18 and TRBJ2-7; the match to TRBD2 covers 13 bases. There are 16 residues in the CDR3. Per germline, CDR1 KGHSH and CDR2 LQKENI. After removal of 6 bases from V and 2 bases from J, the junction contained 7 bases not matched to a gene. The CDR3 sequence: CASSRGLAGKTYEQYF. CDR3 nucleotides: TGTGCCAGCTCCAGGGGACTAGCGGGGAAGACCTACGAGCAGTACTTC.

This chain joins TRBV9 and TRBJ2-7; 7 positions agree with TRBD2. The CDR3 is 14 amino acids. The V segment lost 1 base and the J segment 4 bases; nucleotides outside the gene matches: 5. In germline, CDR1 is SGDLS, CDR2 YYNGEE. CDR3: CASSVRAGGYEQYF. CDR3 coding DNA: TGTGCCAGCAGCGTACGGGCCGGGGGGTACGAGCAGTACTTC.

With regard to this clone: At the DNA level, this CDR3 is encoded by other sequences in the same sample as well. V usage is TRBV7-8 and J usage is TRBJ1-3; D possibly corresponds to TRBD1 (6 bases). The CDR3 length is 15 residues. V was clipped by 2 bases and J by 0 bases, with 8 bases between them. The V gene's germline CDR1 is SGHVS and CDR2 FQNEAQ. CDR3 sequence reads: CASSLSRGSGNTIYF. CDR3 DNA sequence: TGTGCCAGCAGCTTATCCAGGGGCTCTGGAAACACCATATATTTT.

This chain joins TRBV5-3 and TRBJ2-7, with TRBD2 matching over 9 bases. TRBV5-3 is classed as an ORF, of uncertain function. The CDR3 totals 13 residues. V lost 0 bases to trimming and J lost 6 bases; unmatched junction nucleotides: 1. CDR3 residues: CARSLGSGGEQYF. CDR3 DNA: TGTGCCAGAAGCTTGGGTAGCGGGGGCGAGCAGTACTTC.

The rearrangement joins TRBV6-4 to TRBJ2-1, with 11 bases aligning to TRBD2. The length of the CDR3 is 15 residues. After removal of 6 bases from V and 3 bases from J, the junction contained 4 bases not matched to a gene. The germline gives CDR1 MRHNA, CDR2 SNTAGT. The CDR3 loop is CASSQTSGDYNEQFF. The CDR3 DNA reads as TGTGCCAGCAGCCAGACTAGCGGGGACTACAATGAGCAGTTCTTC.

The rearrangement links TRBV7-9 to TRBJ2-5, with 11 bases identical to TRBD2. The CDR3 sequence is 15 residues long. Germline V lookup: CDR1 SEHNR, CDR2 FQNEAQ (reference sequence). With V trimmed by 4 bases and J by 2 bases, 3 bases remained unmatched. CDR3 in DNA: TGTGCCAGCAGCTGGGGACTAGCGGTACAAGAGACCCAGTACTTC. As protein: CASSWGLAVQETQYF.

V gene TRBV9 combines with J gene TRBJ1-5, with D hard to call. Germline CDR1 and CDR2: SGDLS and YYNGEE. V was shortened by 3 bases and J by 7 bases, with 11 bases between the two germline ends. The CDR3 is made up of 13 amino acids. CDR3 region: CASSAQVGQPQHF. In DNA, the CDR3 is TGTGCCAGCAGCGCGCAGGTTGGACAGCCCCAGCATTTT.

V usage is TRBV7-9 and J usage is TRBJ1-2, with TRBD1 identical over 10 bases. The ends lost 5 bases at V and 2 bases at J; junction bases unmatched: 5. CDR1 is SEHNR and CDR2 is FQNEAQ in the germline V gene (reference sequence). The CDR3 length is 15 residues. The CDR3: CASSLTGGENYGYTF. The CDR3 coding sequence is TGTGCCAGCAGCCTGACAGGGGGCGAAAACTATGGCTACACCTTC.

Written as DNA, the CDR3 is TGCAGCGTCCGTATGGGGACAGGGGTGCAAGAGACCCAGTACTTC. This encodes CSVRMGTGVQETQYF. The genes are TRBV29-1 and TRBJ2-5; 10 nucleotides line up with TRBD1. V shed 6 bases and J 2 bases; nucleotides not matched to a gene: 9. From germline, CDR1 is SQVTM and CDR2 ANQGSEA. CDR3 length equals 15 residues.

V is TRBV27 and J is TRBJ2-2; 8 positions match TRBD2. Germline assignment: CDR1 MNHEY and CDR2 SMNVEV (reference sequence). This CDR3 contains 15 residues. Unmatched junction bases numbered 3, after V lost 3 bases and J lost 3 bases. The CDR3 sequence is CASSFGSGDTGELFF. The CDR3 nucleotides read TGTGCCAGCAGTTTTGGTAGCGGGGACACCGGGGAGCTGTTTTTT.

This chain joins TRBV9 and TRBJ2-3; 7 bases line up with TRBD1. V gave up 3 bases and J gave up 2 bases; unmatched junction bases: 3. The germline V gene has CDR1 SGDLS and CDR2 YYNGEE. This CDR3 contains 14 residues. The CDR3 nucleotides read TGTGCCAGCAGCGCCGACAGGGACACAGATACGCAGTATTTT. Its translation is CASSADRDTDTQYF.

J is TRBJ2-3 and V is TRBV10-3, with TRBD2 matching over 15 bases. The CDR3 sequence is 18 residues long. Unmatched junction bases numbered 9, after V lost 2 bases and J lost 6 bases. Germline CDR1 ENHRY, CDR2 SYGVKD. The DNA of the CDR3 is TGTGCCATCAGTGAGCCGGGACTAGCGGGGGGCCGAGGGGATACGCAGTATTTT. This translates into CAISEPGLAGGRGDTQYF.

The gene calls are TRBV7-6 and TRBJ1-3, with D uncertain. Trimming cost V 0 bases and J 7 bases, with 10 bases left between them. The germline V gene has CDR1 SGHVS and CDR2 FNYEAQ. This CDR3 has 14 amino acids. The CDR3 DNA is TGTGCCAGCAGCTTAGCTCGGGTTGGTAACACCATATATTTT. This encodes CASSLARVGNTIYF.

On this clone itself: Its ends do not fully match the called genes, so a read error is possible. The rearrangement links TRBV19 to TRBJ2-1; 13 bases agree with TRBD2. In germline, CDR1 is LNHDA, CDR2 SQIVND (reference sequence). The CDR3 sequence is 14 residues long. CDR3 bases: TGTGCCAGTAGTTTAGGACTAGCGGGAGAGGGTTGGGTCTTC. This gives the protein CASSLGLAGEGWVF. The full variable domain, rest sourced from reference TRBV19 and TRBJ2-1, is DGGITQSPKYLFRKEGQNVTLSCEQNLNHDAMYWYRQDPGQGLRLIYYSQIVNDFQKGDIAEGYSVSREKKESFPLTVTSAQKNPTAFYLCASSLGLAGEGWVFGPGTRLTVL.

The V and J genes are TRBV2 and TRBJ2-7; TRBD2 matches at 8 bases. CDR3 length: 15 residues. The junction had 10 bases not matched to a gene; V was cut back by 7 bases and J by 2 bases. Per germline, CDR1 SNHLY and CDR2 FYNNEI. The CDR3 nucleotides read TGTGCCAGCACTTACGGGCTAGCGGGTGCCTACGAGCAGTACTTC. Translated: CASTYGLAGAYEQYF.

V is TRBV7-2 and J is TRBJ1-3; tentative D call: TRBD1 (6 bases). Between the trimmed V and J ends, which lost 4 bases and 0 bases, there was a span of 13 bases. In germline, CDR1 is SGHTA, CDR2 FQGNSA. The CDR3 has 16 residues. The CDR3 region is CASSSGQLLSGNTIYF. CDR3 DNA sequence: TGTGCCAGCAGCTCCGGACAGTTGCTCTCTGGAAACACCATATATTTT.

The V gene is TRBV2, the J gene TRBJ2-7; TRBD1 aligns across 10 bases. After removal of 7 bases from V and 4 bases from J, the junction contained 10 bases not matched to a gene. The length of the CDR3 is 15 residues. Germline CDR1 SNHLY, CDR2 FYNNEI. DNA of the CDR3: TGTGCCAGCAATAAGGACAGGGGGAGATCTTACGAGCAGTACTTC. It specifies CASNKDRGRSYEQYF.

Here the CDR3 reads CASSIEGREQYF. The CDR3 DNA follows: TGTGCCAGTAGTATTGAGGGTCGGGAGCAGTACTTC. The rearrangement links TRBV19 to TRBJ2-7; TRBD2 might be the D (5 bases). V was clipped by 3 bases and J by 7 bases, with 10 bases between them. CDR3 length: 12 amino acids. Germline V CDR1 and CDR2: LNHDA, SQIVND (reference sequence).

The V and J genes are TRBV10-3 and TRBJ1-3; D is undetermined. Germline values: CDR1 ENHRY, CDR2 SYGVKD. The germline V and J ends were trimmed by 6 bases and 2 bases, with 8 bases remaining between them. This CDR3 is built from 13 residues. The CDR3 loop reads CAISGITGNTIYF. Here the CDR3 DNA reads TGTGCCATCAGCGGTATTACTGGAAACACCATATATTTT.

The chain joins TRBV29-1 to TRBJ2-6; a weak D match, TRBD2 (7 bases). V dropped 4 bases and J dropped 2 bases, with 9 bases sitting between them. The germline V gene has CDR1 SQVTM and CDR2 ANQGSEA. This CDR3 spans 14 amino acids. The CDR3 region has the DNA TGCAGCGTTGTAGGGGGGGCTGGGGCCAACGTCCTGACTTTC. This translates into CSVVGGAGANVLTF.